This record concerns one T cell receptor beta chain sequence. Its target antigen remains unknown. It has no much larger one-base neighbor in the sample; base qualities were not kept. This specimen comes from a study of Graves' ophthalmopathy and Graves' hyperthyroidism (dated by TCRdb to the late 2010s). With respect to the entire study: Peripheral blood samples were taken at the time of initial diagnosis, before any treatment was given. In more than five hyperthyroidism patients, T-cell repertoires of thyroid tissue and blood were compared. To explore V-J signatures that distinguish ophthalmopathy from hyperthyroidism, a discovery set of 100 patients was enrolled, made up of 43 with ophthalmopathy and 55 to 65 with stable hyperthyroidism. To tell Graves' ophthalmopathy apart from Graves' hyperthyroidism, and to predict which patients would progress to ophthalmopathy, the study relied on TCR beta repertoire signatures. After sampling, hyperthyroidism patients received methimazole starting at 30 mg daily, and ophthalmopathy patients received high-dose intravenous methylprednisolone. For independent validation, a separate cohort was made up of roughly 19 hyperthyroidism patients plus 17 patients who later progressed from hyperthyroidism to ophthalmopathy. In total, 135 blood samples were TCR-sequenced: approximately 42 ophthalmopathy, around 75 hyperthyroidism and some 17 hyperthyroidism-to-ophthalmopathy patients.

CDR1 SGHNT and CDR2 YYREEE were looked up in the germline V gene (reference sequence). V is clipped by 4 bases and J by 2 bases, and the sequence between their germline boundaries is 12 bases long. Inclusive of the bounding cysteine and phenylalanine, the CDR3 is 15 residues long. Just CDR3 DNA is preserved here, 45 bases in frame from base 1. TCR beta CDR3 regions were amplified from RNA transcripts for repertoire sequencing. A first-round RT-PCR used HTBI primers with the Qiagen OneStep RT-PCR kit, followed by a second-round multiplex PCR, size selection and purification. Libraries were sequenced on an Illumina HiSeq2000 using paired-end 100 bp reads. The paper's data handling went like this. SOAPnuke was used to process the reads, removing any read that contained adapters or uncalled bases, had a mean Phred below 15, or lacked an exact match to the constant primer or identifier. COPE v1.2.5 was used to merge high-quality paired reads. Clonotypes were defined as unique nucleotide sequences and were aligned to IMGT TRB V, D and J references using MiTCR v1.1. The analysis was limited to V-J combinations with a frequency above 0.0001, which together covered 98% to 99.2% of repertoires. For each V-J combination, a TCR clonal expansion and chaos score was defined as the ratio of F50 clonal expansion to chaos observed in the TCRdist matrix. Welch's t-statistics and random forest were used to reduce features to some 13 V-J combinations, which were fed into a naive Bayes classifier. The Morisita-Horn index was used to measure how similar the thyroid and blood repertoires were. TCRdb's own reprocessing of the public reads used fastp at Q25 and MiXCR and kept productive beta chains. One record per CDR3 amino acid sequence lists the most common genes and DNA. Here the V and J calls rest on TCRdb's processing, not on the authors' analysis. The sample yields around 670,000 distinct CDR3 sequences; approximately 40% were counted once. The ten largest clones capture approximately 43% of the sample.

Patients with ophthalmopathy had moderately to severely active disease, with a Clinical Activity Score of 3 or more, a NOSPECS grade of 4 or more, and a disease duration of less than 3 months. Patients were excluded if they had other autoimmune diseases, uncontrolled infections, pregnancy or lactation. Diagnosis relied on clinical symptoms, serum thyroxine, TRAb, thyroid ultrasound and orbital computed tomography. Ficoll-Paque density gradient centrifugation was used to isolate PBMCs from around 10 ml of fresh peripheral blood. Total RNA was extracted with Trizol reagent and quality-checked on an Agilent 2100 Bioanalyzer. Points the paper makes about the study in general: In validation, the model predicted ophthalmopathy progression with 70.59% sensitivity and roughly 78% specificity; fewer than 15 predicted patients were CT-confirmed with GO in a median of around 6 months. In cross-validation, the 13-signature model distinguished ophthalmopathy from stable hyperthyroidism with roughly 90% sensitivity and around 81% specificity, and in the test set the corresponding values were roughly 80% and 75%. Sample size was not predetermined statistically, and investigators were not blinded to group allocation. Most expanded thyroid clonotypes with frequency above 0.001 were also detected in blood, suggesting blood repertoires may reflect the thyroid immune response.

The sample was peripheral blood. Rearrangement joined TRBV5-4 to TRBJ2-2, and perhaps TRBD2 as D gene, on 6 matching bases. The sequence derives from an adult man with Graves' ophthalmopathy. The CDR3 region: CASSIGGSNTGELFF. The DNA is TGTGCCAGCAGCATCGGAGGGAGCAACACCGGGGAGCTGTTTTTT.